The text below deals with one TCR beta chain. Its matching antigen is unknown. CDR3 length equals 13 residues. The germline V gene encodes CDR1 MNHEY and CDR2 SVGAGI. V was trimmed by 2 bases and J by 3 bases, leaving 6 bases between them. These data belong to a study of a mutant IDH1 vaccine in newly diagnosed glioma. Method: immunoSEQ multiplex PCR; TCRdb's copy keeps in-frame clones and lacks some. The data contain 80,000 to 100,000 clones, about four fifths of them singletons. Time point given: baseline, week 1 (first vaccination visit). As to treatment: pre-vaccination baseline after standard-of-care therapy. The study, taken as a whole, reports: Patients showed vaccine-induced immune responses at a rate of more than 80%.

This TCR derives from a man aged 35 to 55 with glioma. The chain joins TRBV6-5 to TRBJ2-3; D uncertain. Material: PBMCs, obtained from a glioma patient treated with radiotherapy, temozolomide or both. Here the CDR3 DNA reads TGTGCCAGCAGTTACCGAGAGACAGATACGCAGTATTTT. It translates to CASSYRETDTQYF.